This T cell receptor (beta chain) was captured by sequencing in a study of technical replicates of blood from several donors. The V segment lost 5 bases and the J segment 3 bases; nucleotides outside the gene matches: 2. Germline loops: CDR1 SGHTA, CDR2 FQGTGA. The CDR3 consists of 13 residues. Profiling relied on immunoSEQ multiplex PCR, and the TCRdb table lists in-frame clones only, not all of them. The data show 11,000 to 15,000 clones, 84% seen once. The J gene is TRBJ1-1, the V gene TRBV7-3; the match to TRBD1 covers 8 bases. Sequencing was carried out using PBMCs. The sequence came from a human donor in good health. The CDR3 DNA reads as TGTGCCAGCAGCGCGGGACAGGACACTGAAGCTTTCTTT. Protein sequence: CASSAGQDTEAFF. The full variable domain, in which reference TRBV7-3 and TRBJ1-1 provide the parts outside the CDR3, is GAGVSQTPSNKVTEKGKYVELRCDPISGHTALYWYRQSLGQGPEFLIYFQGTGAADDSGLPNDRFFAVRPEGSVSTLKIQRTERGDSAVYLCASSAGQDTEAFFGQGTRLTVV.